What follows is one T cell receptor (beta chain) and its context. This entry is derived from a study of control samples from healthy donors and cancer patients. This CDR3 has 13 amino acids. Trimming took off 1 base at V and 2 bases at J, with 5 bases between the two ends. Here immunoSEQ multiplex PCR was the method, and the copy in TCRdb shows in-frame clones only, minus some. The sample contains almost 85,000 clones, about 79% of which appear only once. The TCR comes from a man aged 55-75 years with head and neck cancer. What was sequenced was PBMCs. The chain recombines TRBV12-3 or TRBV12-4 with TRBJ1-1; D call uncertain. The CDR3 here is CASSLGGNTEAFF. Written as DNA, the CDR3 is TGTGCCAGCAGTTTAGGGGGAAACACTGAAGCTTTCTTT.